These T cell receptor beta chains were read from a single sample in a study of shared clonotypes between healthy human individuals. TCRdb's copy holds only in-frame clones and misses some; the assay was immunoSEQ multiplex PCR. Of about 480,000 clones listed, over 60% are singletons. Sequences were obtained from PBMCs. These receptors were taken from a woman in her thirties or forties in good health. Some clones in this sample may be carry-over from other donors' samples. Both conserved end residues are part of each CDR3. The D gene is left open where the match is weak. Rows may omit the clone size; those that give it use once, few, many or a size class.

NA	TRBD1	TRBV28	TRBJ2-7	CASSPGGYEQYF	TGTGCCAGCAGTCCAGGGGGCTACGAGCAGTACTTC
few	NA	TRBV28	TRBJ1-2	CASSSTGFNYGYTF	TGTGCCAGCAGCAGTACAGGGTTTAACTATGGCTACACCTTC
NA	TRBD2	TRBV15	TRBJ2-5	CATGRSGGRETQYF	TGTGCCACCGGGCGTAGCGGGGGTCGGGAGACCCAGTACTTC
NA	TRBD2	TRBV7-2	TRBJ2-7	CASSLAGAGTSLSYEQYF	TGTGCCAGCAGCTTAGCGGGGGCAGGGACTAGCTTGTCCTACGAGCAGTACTTC
NA	TRBD1	TRBV5-1	TRBJ1-1	CASSSRQGNTEAFF	TGCGCCAGCAGCTCACGACAGGGGAACACTGAAGCTTTCTTT
once	TRBD2	TRBV28	TRBJ2-1	CASSFITSGRTQQEQFF	TGTGCCAGCAGTTTCATAACTAGCGGGCGAACCCAGCAGGAGCAGTTCTTC
NA	TRBD1	TRBV27	TRBJ2-7	CASSLLRQGVYEQYF	TGTGCCAGCAGTTTACTCAGACAGGGGGTCTACGAGCAGTACTTC
NA	NA	TRBV7-9	TRBJ1-2	CASSLGVSDGYTF	TGTGCCAGCAGCTTAGGGGTTTCGGATGGCTACACCTTC
NA	NA	TRBV6-5	TRBJ2-1	CASSYSAPLNNEQFF	TGTGCCAGCAGTTACTCGGCGCCACTAAACAATGAGCAGTTCTTC
NA	TRBD1	TRBV18	TRBJ2-1	CASSPGTGGDEQFF	TGTGCCAGCTCACCGGGGACAGGGGGCGATGAGCAGTTCTTC
NA	NA	TRBV21-1	TRBJ2-7	CASSKMETGMGVLCEQYF	TGTGCCAGCAGCAAAATGGAGACAGGGATGGGTGTTTTGTGTGAGCAGTACTTC
NA	TRBD2	TRBV5-1	TRBJ2-3	CASSLETPLAGDTQYF	TGCGCCAGCAGCTTGGAAACCCCCCTAGCGGGGGATACGCAGTATTTT
NA	TRBD1	TRBV6-6	TRBJ2-7	CASSQGAGGFYEQYF	TGTGCCAGCAGTCAGGGGGCAGGGGGCTTCTACGAGCAGTACTTC
once	TRBD2	TRBV5-1	TRBJ2-5	CASGLAGQKTQYF	TGCGCCAGCGGACTAGCGGGCCAAAAGACCCAGTACTTC
NA	NA	TRBV15	TRBJ2-7	CATGFTYEQYF	TGTGCCACGGGCTTTACCTACGAGCAGTACTTC
NA	NA	TRBV18	TRBJ2-5	CASSPPANSYQETQYF	TGTGCCAGCTCACCACCGGCTAATTCGTACCAAGAGACCCAGTACTTC
NA	NA	TRBV11-1	TRBJ1-1	CASSKDTYTEAFF	TGTGCCAGCAGCAAAGACACCTACACTGAAGCTTTCTTT
NA	NA	TRBV7-8	TRBJ2-7	CASTSLEGGWYEQYF	TGTGCCAGCACCTCCTTGGAGGGGGGGTGGTACGAGCAGTACTTC
NA	TRBD1	TRBV11-2	TRBJ2-5	CASSEDRYQETQYF	TGTGCCAGCAGCGAGGACAGGTACCAAGAGACCCAGTACTTC
NA	TRBD2	TRBV9	TRBJ2-3	CASSRRIAGGSTDTQYF	TGTGCCAGCAGCAGGAGGATAGCGGGAGGTAGCACAGATACGCAGTATTTT
NA	NA	TRBV5-4	TRBJ2-7	CASSSGGQTNYEQYF	TGTGCCAGCAGCTCCGGGGGACAGACTAACTACGAGCAGTACTTC
NA	NA	TRBV6-4	TRBJ2-1	CASSVSGAYNEQFF	TGTGCCAGCAGTGTAAGCGGAGCCTACAATGAGCAGTTCTTC
NA	NA	TRBV20-1	TRBJ2-3	CSAAISESAYF	TGCAGTGCCGCTATATCAGAAAGCGCGTATTTT
NA	NA	TRBV18	TRBJ2-1	CASSPRAGVRNEQFF	TGTGCCAGCTCACCACGGGCAGGGGTGAGGAATGAGCAGTTCTTC
many	NA	TRBV6-1	TRBJ1-4	CASSEKVDIANEKLFF	TGTGCCAGCAGTGAAAAGGTTGATATAGCTAATGAAAAACTGTTTTTT
NA	TRBD2	TRBV5-4	TRBJ2-5	CASSLGPLAGEETQYF	TGTGCCAGCAGCTTGGGTCCACTAGCGGGGGAAGAGACCCAGTACTTC
once	TRBD1	TRBV7-2	TRBJ1-3	CASSLTGGNSGNTIYF	TGTGCCAGCAGCTTAACAGGGGGAAACTCTGGAAACACCATATATTTT
NA	TRBD1	TRBV9	TRBJ1-2	CASSLRQGSGYTF	TGTGCCAGCAGCCTAAGACAGGGATCTGGCTACACCTTC
NA	TRBD1	TRBV2	TRBJ2-2	CASSDKGQGAYDGELFF	TGTGCCAGCAGTGACAAAGGACAGGGGGCTTACGACGGGGAGCTGTTTTTT
NA	TRBD2	TRBV28	TRBJ2-1	CASSSSRGRDEQFF	TGTGCCAGCAGTTCATCCCGAGGGAGGGATGAGCAGTTCTTC
NA	NA	TRBV7-2	TRBJ1-2	CASSLGQVGFYGYTF	TGTGCCAGCAGCTTAGGACAGGTGGGGTTCTATGGCTACACCTTC
NA	NA	TRBV6-5	TRBJ2-7	CASSSRENEQYF	TGTGCCAGCAGTTCCAGGGAAAACGAGCAGTACTTC
NA	TRBD2	TRBV7-9	TRBJ2-5	CASSPNSWTSGRQETQYF	TGTGCCAGCAGCCCTAATAGTTGGACTAGCGGGAGACAAGAGACCCAGTACTTC
NA	TRBD2	TRBV5-4	TRBJ2-1	CASSLAVGREYNEQFF	TGTGCCAGCAGCTTGGCCGTCGGGAGGGAATACAATGAGCAGTTCTTC
few	NA	TRBV7-3	TRBJ2-7	CASSLDRRAEQYF	TGTGCCAGCAGCTTAGACAGGCGGGCCGAGCAGTACTTC
NA	TRBD1	TRBV7-9	TRBJ2-7	CASSLPQGVTYEQYF	TGTGCCAGCAGCTTACCTCAGGGGGTAACCTACGAGCAGTACTTC
NA	NA	TRBV18	TRBJ2-7	CASSSRTEAYEQYF	TGTGCCAGCTCCTCCCGGACAGAAGCCTACGAGCAGTACTTC
NA	NA	TRBV6-5	TRBJ1-1	CASRPKVGLLTEAFF	TGTGCCAGCAGACCCAAAGTGGGGTTATTGACTGAAGCTTTCTTT
NA	NA	TRBV7-6	TRBJ1-4	CASSPRGGDNEKLFF	TGTGCCAGCAGCCCGCGGGGTGGAGATAATGAAAAACTGTTTTTT
NA	NA	TRBV6-6	TRBJ1-4	CASRGVTNEKLFF	TGTGCCAGCAGGGGAGTAACGAATGAAAAACTGTTTTTT
NA	NA	TRBV6-1	TRBJ1-4	CASRRQIATNEKLFF	TGTGCCAGTCGCCGACAGATTGCAACTAATGAAAAACTGTTTTTT
once	NA	TRBV6-1	TRBJ2-7	CASSEAGTAPYEQYF	TGTGCCAGCAGTGAAGCGGGGACGGCGCCCTACGAGCAGTACTTC
NA	NA	TRBV10-1	TRBJ1-2	CASSGSINYGYTF	TGCGCCAGCAGTGGTAGTATTAACTATGGCTACACCTTC
many	NA	TRBV18	TRBJ1-5	CASSPPGGNQPQHF	TGTGCCAGCTCACCACCGGGGGGGAATCAGCCCCAGCATTTT
NA	TRBD2	TRBV4-1	TRBJ2-1	CASSQPPWGREGPNNEQFF	TGCGCCAGCAGCCAACCCCCCTGGGGGCGGGAGGGCCCGAACAATGAGCAGTTCTTC
once	NA	TRBV6-5	TRBJ2-5	CATLTPQETQYF	TGTGCCACCCTGACACCTCAAGAGACCCAGTACTTC
NA	NA	TRBV25-1	TRBJ1-6	CASSGQGGYSPLHF	TGTGCCAGCAGTGGCCAGGGTGGGTATTCACCCCTCCACTTT
NA	NA	TRBV7-3	TRBJ2-7	CASSPSFGYEQYF	TGTGCCAGCAGCCCCTCTTTTGGGTACGAGCAGTACTTC
NA	NA	TRBV28	TRBJ2-1	CASSLGRGRANEQFF	TGTGCCAGCAGTTTAGGCAGGGGAAGAGCAAATGAGCAGTTCTTC
NA	TRBD2	TRBV7-3	TRBJ2-3	CASSLTSSGRGYSTDTQYF	TGTGCCAGCAGCTTAACGTCTAGCGGGAGGGGGTATAGCACAGATACGCAGTATTTT
NA	NA	TRBV6-1	TRBJ1-2	CASSEAPRVGYGYTF	TGTGCCAGCAGTGAAGCGCCCAGGGTCGGCTATGGCTACACCTTC